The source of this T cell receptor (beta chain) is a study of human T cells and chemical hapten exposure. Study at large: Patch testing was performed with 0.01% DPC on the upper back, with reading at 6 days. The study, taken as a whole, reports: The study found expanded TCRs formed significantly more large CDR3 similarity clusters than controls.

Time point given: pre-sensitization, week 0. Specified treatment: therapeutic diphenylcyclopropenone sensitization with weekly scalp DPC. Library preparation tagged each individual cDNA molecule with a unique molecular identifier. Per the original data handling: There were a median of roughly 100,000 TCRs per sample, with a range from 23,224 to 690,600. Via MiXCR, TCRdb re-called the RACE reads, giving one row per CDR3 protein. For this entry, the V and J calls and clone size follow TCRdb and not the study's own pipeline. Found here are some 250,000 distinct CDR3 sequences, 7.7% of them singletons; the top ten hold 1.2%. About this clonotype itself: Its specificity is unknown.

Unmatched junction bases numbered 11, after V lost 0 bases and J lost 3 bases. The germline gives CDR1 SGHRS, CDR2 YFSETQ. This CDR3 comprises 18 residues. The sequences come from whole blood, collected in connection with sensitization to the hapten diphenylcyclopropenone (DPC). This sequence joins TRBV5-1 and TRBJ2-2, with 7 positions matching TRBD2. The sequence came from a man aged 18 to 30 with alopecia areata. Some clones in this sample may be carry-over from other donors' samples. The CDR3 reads CASSLGPAGSVDTGELFF. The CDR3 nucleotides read TGCGCCAGCAGCTTGGGTCCAGCGGGATCTGTTGACACCGGGGAGCTGTTTTTT.